This TCR beta chain was sequenced in a study of T cell responses to AZD1222 COVID-19 vaccine. V lost 3 bases, J lost 3 bases, and 7 bases stayed unmatched. The CDR3 covers 16 residues. Germline V gives CDR1 SGHVS, CDR2 FQNEAQ. Sequencing used immunoSEQ multiplex PCR; TCRdb keeps in-frame clones, though not all of them. The top ten clones hold 2.3% of a sample with approximately 150,000 clones, about 92% of them seen once. The TCR originated in an adult in good health. The specimen comprised peripheral blood, sampled on day 0 of AZD1222 vaccination. The chain uses TRBV7-8 and TRBJ1-4; 7 bases are a match to TRBD1. The CDR3 DNA reads as TGTGCCAGCAGCTTGGGCAGGGGGGTGGCTAATGAAAAACTGTTTTTT. Translating it yields CASSLGRGVANEKLFF.